The next 10 T cell receptor beta chains were all read from a single sample in a study of beta chain features in type 1 diabetes. No cognate antigen is known for these TCRs. All of the isolated RNA was reverse transcribed, so expressed TCRB transcripts were sequenced. Profiling relied on immunoSEQ multiplex PCR, and the TCRdb table lists in-frame clones only, not all of them. This table holds hundreds of thousands of clones, about 14% found once. General observations from the study: Within each of all four CD4+ subsets, Type 1 diabetes patients had TCRB CDR3s that were moderately but significantly shorter.

Sequencing was done on a sample of naive CD4+ T cells from blood. These receptors were obtained from a man aged 18 to 35 with type 1 diabetes.

The rearrangement links TRBV12-5 to TRBJ1-2; 7 nucleotides match TRBD1. Germline lookup yields CDR1 LGHNT and CDR2 FRNRAP. Trimming took 6 bases from V and 2 from J; bases not matched to a gene: 0. The length of the CDR3 is 12 residues. CDR3 bases: TGTGCTAGTGGGACAGGGAACTATGGCTACACCTTC. Its translation: CASGTGNYGYTF. The variable domain in full, completed from reference TRBV12-5 and TRBJ1-2, reads DARVTQTPRHKVTEMGQEVTMRCQPILGHNTVFWYRQTMMQGLELLAYFRNRAPLDDSGMPKDRFSAEMPDATLATLKIQPSEPRDSAVYFCASGTGNYGYTFGSGTRLTVV.

The chain recombines TRBV10-3 with TRBJ1-2; 9 nucleotides match TRBD1. This CDR3 is built from 14 residues. Germline CDR1 reads ENHRY; CDR2 reads SYGVKD. After removal of 2 bases from V and 8 bases from J, the junction contained 6 bases not matched to a gene. CDR3 amino acids: CAISEGQGSHGYTF. For the CDR3, the DNA is TGTGCCATCAGTGAGGGACAGGGGTCCCACGGCTACACCTTC.

The chain combines TRBV2 with TRBJ1-4, with D unclear. Per the germline V gene, CDR1 is SNHLY and CDR2 is FYNNEI. The CDR3 is made up of 15 amino acids. Trimming left V 6 bases short and J 0 bases short, with 11 bases between. The CDR3, as DNA: TGTGCCAGCAGCTCGGACGGATCAACTAATGAAAAACTGTTTTTT. Its protein product is CASSSDGSTNEKLFF.

Written as DNA, the CDR3 is TGTGCCACCAGCAGACCCGGGACTAGCGGAAACTACGAGCAGTACTTC. Translated, it gives CATSRPGTSGNYEQYF. The V call is TRBV15, the J call TRBJ2-7; 11 bases map to TRBD2. CDR1 LNHNV and CDR2 YYDKDF come from the germline V gene (reference sequence). The length of the CDR3 is 16 residues. The V and J ends lost 2 bases and 3 bases, in that order; junction bases with no gene match: 6.

This clone was detected only a few times. The identical CDR3 is also encoded by other nucleotide sequences in the sample. The chain recombines TRBV18 with TRBJ1-1; 7 bases align to TRBD1. Losses at the gene ends were 6 bases for V and 1 base for J; bases not matched to a gene: 2. The germline gives CDR1 KGHSH, CDR2 LQKENI. The CDR3 has 13 amino acids. This CDR3 is CASSQGENTEAFF. The CDR3 region has the DNA TGTGCCAGCTCGCAGGGGGAGAACACTGAAGCTTTCTTT.

This chain uses TRBV5-1 with TRBJ2-5; 10 nucleotides line up with TRBD2. J gave up 3 bases and V 4 bases, and 3 bases lay outside the gene matches. The germline V gene encodes CDR1 SGHRS and CDR2 YFSETQ. This CDR3 has 14 residues. CDR3 in amino acids: CASSHGTSEETQYF. In nucleotides, the CDR3 is TGCGCCAGCAGCCACGGGACTAGCGAAGAGACCCAGTACTTC.

This clone was recorded a few times. The chain couples TRBV21-1 to TRBJ2-3. TRBV21-1 is a pseudogene locus. CDR3 length equals 16 residues. The CDR3 spells CASSRWTPTRPDTQYF. The CDR3 DNA is TGTGCCAGCAGCCGATGGACCCCGACGAGGCCAGATACGCAGTATTTT.

This clone was counted a few times. The rearrangement links TRBV2 to TRBJ2-7, with 7 bases identical to TRBD2. Germline trimming cut 6 bases from V and 5 bases from J; bases unmatched to any gene: 1. The CDR3 loop spans 11 amino acids. The germline V gene has CDR1 SNHLY and CDR2 FYNNEI. The CDR3 here is CASRGGDEQYF. In nucleotides, the CDR3 is TGTGCCAGCAGGGGAGGGGACGAGCAGTACTTC.

This clone has just a few counts. The chain joins TRBV27 to TRBJ2-6; no clear D. The V gene lost 4 bases and the J gene lost 0 bases, with 10 bases spanning the gap. The CDR3 runs to 16 residues. The germline V gene has CDR1 MNHEY and CDR2 SMNVEV (reference sequence). CDR3 DNA: TGTGCCAGCAGTTACGCCTCCCTCTCTGGGGCCAACGTCCTGACTTTC. Translating gives CASSYASLSGANVLTF. The variable domain in full, with the rest retrieved from reference TRBV27 and TRBJ2-6, is EAQVTQNPRYLITVTGKKLTVTCSQNMNHEYMSWYRQDPGLGLRQIYYSMNVEVTDKGDVPEGYKVSRKEKRNFPLILESPSPNQTSLYFCASSYASLSGANVLTFGAGSRLTVL.

The rearrangement links TRBV14 to TRBJ2-2; D might be TRBD1 (5 bases). The CDR3 extends over 14 amino acids. V was shortened by 4 bases and J by 2 bases, with 8 bases between the two germline ends. Per germline, CDR1 SGHDN and CDR2 FVKESK. The CDR3 DNA follows: TGTGCCAGCAGCCCCGACAGAAACACCGGGGAGCTGTTTTTT. It encodes CASSPDRNTGELFF.